This is a list of T cell receptor beta chains from one sample in a study of beta chain features in type 1 diabetes. Some clones are missing from TCRdb's copy, which holds only in-frame ones; the method was immunoSEQ multiplex PCR. In the table there are roughly 40,000 clones, around half of which are singletons. The sample comprised central memory CD4+ T cells from blood. The receptors stem from a woman in her late teens or twenties in good health. Each CDR3 is given without its conserved first and last residue. Each record gives: J gene, clone size, V gene, CDR3 protein. Clone sizes are given selectively: once, few, many, or a class where the clone is expanded.

TRBJ1-4,-,TRBV5-1,ASSSEAVNEKLF
TRBJ1-1,few,TRBV7-9,ASSPQGAYTEAF
TRBJ2-7,-,TRBV27,ASSPRLAGDPTQQY
TRBJ1-2,few,TRBV19,ATIDGGPIYGYT
TRBJ2-7,-,TRBV15,ATSRARGASDSF
TRBJ2-7,-,TRBV28,ASSYIVGRTGSYEQY
TRBJ2-5,few,TRBV5-1,ASSLGGTEETQY
TRBJ2-1,-,TRBV5-5,ASSLWTSGTLGAEQF
TRBJ2-3,few,TRBV6-6,ASSTSGRRDTQY
TRBJ1-1,few,TRBV18,ASSRGTGAGTEAF
TRBJ1-5,once,TRBV2,ASSVTGDQPQH
TRBJ2-2,once,TRBV5-1,ASSLADAGMGGELF
TRBJ2-1,-,TRBV11-2,ASSQGLAIANEQF
TRBJ2-5,-,TRBV11-2,ASSLFQGGIAQY
TRBJ1-1,few,TRBV9,ASSPGTGFLNTEAF
TRBJ2-2,-,TRBV30,AWRRLAGGTGELF
TRBJ1-2,-,TRBV2,ASSPTGGRGYT
TRBJ2-5,-,TRBV11-3,ASSLDSDQETQY